The present TCR beta chain was sequenced within a study of blood T cells in healthy people across ages (dated by TCRdb to between 2015 and 2017). Broadly, across the study: In model experiments, roughly one uniquely barcoded TCR beta cDNA molecule per two T cells was captured by template switching. Using the same blood draw, the study looked at two additional independent replicas of 1 million unique cDNA reads for two donors, one aged 18 to 29 and the other aged 80 or older. The donors were divided into four age groups: young (average around 16 years), middle-aged (over 35), aged (about 56) and long-lived (roughly 86). To track age-related changes in TCR beta repertoire diversity, the study relied on deep sequencing normalized with unique cDNA molecular identifiers.

The investigation overall reported the following: Since profiling was done on bulk unsorted PBMCs, naive and antigen-experienced compartments could not be conclusively compared. Because donor CMV infection status was unknown, age-related changes in expanded clonotypes were potentially confounded. The percentage of naive T cells measured by flow cytometry correlated strongly with observed TCR beta diversity. Observed TCR beta diversity per million T cells fell roughly linearly with age, and a significant reduction was already apparent by age about 38. Estimates of total diversity from one million sequenced T cells were regarded as lower bounds and underestimates. Compared with the aged group, the long-lived group had more naive CD4+ T cells, fewer expanded clones and increased TCR diversity, a pattern suggesting age selection.

The germline V gene (reference sequence) provides CDR1 SSHAT and CDR2 FNYEAQ. Its CDR3 holds 16 amino acids, cysteine through phenylalanine. Only the CDR3 part of the read is kept: 48 bases, read in frame from the first base. Trimming accounts for 2 bases at V and 3 bases at J, while the number of junction bases matched to no gene is 6. Libraries were prepared through 5' RACE. This sample was sequenced with an Illumina HiSeq 2500. A second PCR of roughly 6 to 12 cycles was run with a J-beta primer mix and a sample-barcoded 5' primer. A template-switch 5' adaptor carrying 12 random nucleotides introduced a unique molecular identifier onto each TCR beta cDNA molecule. Each sample yielded at least 3 million CDR3-containing paired-end reads. The Mint cDNA synthesis kit, primed by a TRBC-specific oligonucleotide, was used to synthesize first-strand cDNA from all RNA. All cDNA was treated with uracil-DNA glycosylase and then went through a first 18-cycle PCR with the universal primers M1SS and BC2_uni_R. The paper's processing steps were these. Each sample was normalized by randomly selecting 1 million high-quality reads, each carrying a distinct molecular identifier. Instead of being binned into consensus sequences, reads with shared molecular identifiers were discarded. CDR3 identification, clonotype clustering and error correction used MiTCR with a Q25 quality threshold and the strictest error-elimination algorithm. A nonparametric unseen species model with Euler transformation was used to estimate lower-bound total TCR beta diversity. TCRdb reprocessing: public reads trimmed at Q25 with fastp, clones called with MiXCR, in-frame beta chains kept. Each CDR3 protein appears once, grouped with its most common genes and DNA. These V and J calls rely on TCRdb rather than the paper's analysis. The sample table lists hundreds of thousands of distinct CDR3 sequences, approximately 24% of them with a count of one. The ten largest account for around 2.9% of the sample.

In its sample, this clonotype was seen a few times. What antigen it recognizes has not been identified. Base qualities were left out, and no much larger clone turns up one base away. The donors were around 39 Caucasian individuals from Russia, aged about 6 to 100 years, who were systemically healthy. Approximately 9 milliliters of peripheral blood were collected from each donor into EDTA-treated Vacutainer tubes. PBMCs were isolated by Ficoll-Paque density-gradient centrifugation, with at least 7 million obtained per sample. Trizol reagent was used to extract total RNA from the PBMCs, yielding at least 5 micrograms per sample. For every donor, flow cytometry on a PBMC aliquot measured the percentage of naive CD45RAhigh/CD27high T cells. A further study also used this sample, focusing on T cells of mothers and their children. As noted in the second study: Nine systemically healthy Caucasian individuals served as donors, namely three mothers together with their six children. cDNA synthesis consumed the entire amount of extracted RNA, loaded at approximately 1.6 ug RNA in each 15 ul reaction. In the second PCR, sample barcodes and 2-4 random nucleotides were introduced via the M1S primer. Over 9.5 million TCR beta CDR3 reads were obtained for each mother, and 2.5 million to 3.5 million reads were obtained for each child. In both related and unrelated pairs, thymic selection shapes the output of TCR recombination in a similar way, with inherited differences having only a minor effect. Normalized repertoire overlap was always found to be slightly, but never significantly, higher in related mother-child pairs than in unrelated mother-child pairs. Persistent microchimeric T cell clones were not detected, at a sensitivity of about 100 clones per million clonotypes. In the study, deep NGS was used to compare the TCR beta repertoires of mothers and children, and features distinguishing related mother-child pairs from unrelated individuals were sought. On average, the children were approximately 11 +/- 4 years old, while the mothers were approximately 41 +/- 4 years old. After adapters were ligated using NEBNext reagents, the libraries underwent 100+100 nt paired-end sequencing on an Illumina HiSeq 2000. To prevent cross-contamination, the mother and child libraries were prepared a month apart and were sequenced in separate runs. Between roughly 450,000 and 2,200,000 distinct TCR beta clonotypes were identified per donor. Naive TCR beta clonotypes were estimated from low-frequency clonotypes matched to each donor's FACS-determined naive share, without sorting.

The chain uses TRBV7-7 and TRBJ2-2; TRBD1 fits 7 bases in the junction. The receptor comes from a boy under 18 in good health. Material: blood. In nucleotide form, the sequence is TGTGCCAGCAGCTTACTGCAGGGGGTGGACACCGGGGAGCTGTTTTTT. This translates into CASSLLQGVDTGELFF.